This entry lists 9 T cell receptor beta chains sequenced from one sample in a study of cytomegalovirus exposure and HLA in healthy donors. The study ran its PCR with 60 Vbeta and 13 Jbeta primers. Sequencing was performed with immunoSEQ multiplex PCR; in TCRdb, only in-frame clones are kept and a portion is missing. The table lists fewer than 150,000 clones. Sample: PBMCs. These receptor sequences come from a middle-aged man in good health and CMV-seronegative.

The genes are TRBV11-2 and TRBJ1-2; TRBD1 aligns across 7 bases. After removal of 0 bases from V and 8 bases from J, the junction contained 9 bases not matched to a gene. This CDR3 comprises 15 residues. Germline V gene lookup returns CDR1 SGHAT and CDR2 FQNNGV. The CDR3 is CASSLEEGAFGGYTF. CDR3 DNA sequence: TGTGCCAGCAGCTTAGAAGAGGGGGCGTTTGGGGGCTACACCTTC. The whole variable domain, remainder taken from reference TRBV11-2 and TRBJ1-2, is EAGVAQSPRYKIIEKRQSVAFWCNPISGHATLYWYQQILGQGPKLLIQFQNNGVVDDSQLPKDRFSAERLKGVDSTLKIQPAKLEDSAVYLCASSLEEGAFGGYTFGSGTRLTVV.

The J gene is TRBJ2-1, the V gene TRBV5-4; TRBD1 aligns across 7 bases. This CDR3 spans 13 amino acids. Germline values: CDR1 SGHNT, CDR2 YYREEE (reference sequence). Unmatched junction bases numbered 5, after V lost 4 bases and J lost 7 bases. The CDR3 sequence: CASSPTDRNEQFF. CDR3 coding DNA: TGTGCCAGCAGCCCAACGGACAGGAATGAGCAGTTCTTC. The full variable domain, with the rest looked up from reference TRBV5-4 and TRBJ2-1, is ETGVTQSPTHLIKTRGQQVTLRCSSQSGHNTVSWYQQALGQGPQFIFQYYREEENGRGNFPPRFSGLQFPNYSSELNVNALELDDSALYLCASSPTDRNEQFFGPGTRLTVL.

The V and J genes are TRBV29-1 and TRBJ2-3; 9 nucleotides agree with TRBD2. Trimming at V came to 2 bases and at J to 3 bases, leaving 6 bases not matched to a gene. The CDR3 length is 15 residues. Germline V lookup: CDR1 SQVTM, CDR2 ANQGSEA. CDR3 coding DNA: TGCAGCGTTGAATCGGAAGCGGGGGGAACAGATACGCAGTATTTT. This sequence encodes CSVESEAGGTDTQYF.

This rearrangement joins TRBV27 to TRBJ2-1; 7 bases fit TRBD2. This CDR3 is 12 amino acids long. The V gene's germline CDR1 is MNHEY and CDR2 SMNVEV (reference sequence). J lost 7 bases, V lost 6 bases, and 3 bases had no gene match. CDR3 residues: CASRSLANEQFF. In DNA, the CDR3 is TGTGCCAGCAGATCACTAGCGAATGAGCAGTTCTTC.

This rearrangement joins TRBV19 to TRBJ1-6; unclear D gene. CDR1 and CDR2 (germline): LNHDA, SQIVND (reference sequence). The V end lost 10 bases, the J end lost 9 bases, and 10 bases lay between the germline ends. The CDR3 loop spans 11 amino acids. The CDR3 DNA is TGTGCCACAGGAGGGAGTTCACCCCTCCACTTT. This encodes CATGGSSPLHF.

The chain has TRBV19 and TRBJ1-1; the D is unclear. Trimming stripped 2 bases from V and 2 bases from J, with 3 bases between. Germline V lookup: CDR1 LNHDA, CDR2 SQIVND (reference sequence). The CDR3 loop spans 12 amino acids. The CDR3 DNA reads TGTGCCAGTAGTATATATAACACTGAAGCTTTCTTT. It yields the protein CASSIYNTEAFF.

The V and J genes are TRBV2 and TRBJ2-7, with unresolved D. The CDR3 is 11 residues long. V gave up 5 bases and J gave up 4 bases, with 6 bases separating them. Germline CDR1 and CDR2: SNHLY and FYNNEI. The CDR3 DNA follows: TGTGCCAGCAGTTTACGGTACGAGCAGTACTTC. Amino acid sequence: CASSLRYEQYF.

The J gene is TRBJ2-2, the V gene TRBV7-3; 9 bases are shared with TRBD2. This CDR3 contains 18 residues. The ends lost 5 bases at V and 1 base at J; junction bases unmatched: 11. CDR1 is SGHTA and CDR2 is FQGTGA in the germline V gene. This CDR3 reads CASSRKPGLAENTGELFF. The DNA of the CDR3 is TGTGCCAGCAGCAGAAAACCGGGACTAGCTGAGAACACCGGGGAGCTGTTTTTT.

The genes are TRBV4-1 and TRBJ2-5; tentatively, D is TRBD2 (5 bases). The CDR3 has 15 residues. V was cut by 0 bases and J by 4 bases, with 12 bases left in between. Germline CDR1 is MGHRA and CDR2 is YSYEKL. The CDR3 sequence is CASSQDGSAGETQYF. In nucleotides, the CDR3 is TGCGCCAGCAGCCAAGATGGGAGCGCCGGAGAGACCCAGTACTTC.